Presented here are 18 T cell receptor beta chains from one specimen sequenced in a study of T cells in Graves' hyperthyroidism and ophthalmopathy. It was RNA transcripts that yielded the amplified TCR beta CDR3 regions. First-round RT-PCR of the TCR CDR3 relied on the HTBI primer set. TCRdb re-called the multiplex PCR reads through MiXCR, storing one row per CDR3 protein. The sample holds approximately 700,000 distinct CDR3 sequences, about a sixth seen once. The sequenced material came from blood. The receptor set was obtained from a young man with Graves' hyperthyroidism.

This clonotype has at least ten counts. The V call is TRBV5-6, the J call TRBJ2-5; D uncertain. Trimming took off 0 bases at V and 7 bases at J, with 10 bases between the two ends. The CDR3 consists of 13 residues. Germline-derived CDR1 and CDR2 are SGHDT and YYEEEE. The CDR3 region is CASSLEQWGTQYF. In DNA, the CDR3 is TGTGCCAGCAGCTTGGAACAATGGGGGACCCAGTACTTC.

The chain employs TRBV24-1 and TRBJ2-7; no firm D call. V lost 3 bases and J 7 bases, leaving 12 bases between the germline ends. Germline V gives CDR1 KGHDR, CDR2 SFDVKD. The CDR3 runs 13 residues. The CDR3 region is CATSDHPSREQYF. CDR3 in DNA: TGTGCCACCAGTGATCATCCCAGTAGGGAGCAGTACTTC.

This clonotype appeared many times. This rearrangement joins TRBV20-1 to TRBJ2-1; 10 bases line up with TRBD2. This CDR3 has 15 amino acids. J was trimmed by 4 bases and V by 3 bases; bases with no gene match: 6. Germline V gene lookup returns CDR1 DFQATT and CDR2 SNEGSKA (reference sequence). CDR3 residues: CSARAGLAVYNEQFF. The CDR3 DNA reads TGCAGTGCTAGGGCCGGACTAGCGGTTTACAATGAGCAGTTCTTC.

This clonotype was detected many times. The rearrangement joins TRBV7-9 to TRBJ1-4; D may be TRBD1 (6 bases). Germline V gives CDR1 SEHNR, CDR2 FQNEAQ (reference sequence). The CDR3 has 14 amino acids. With 8 bases removed from V and 3 bases from J, the gap between germline ends came to 13 bases. This chain's CDR3 is CASGTRGANEKLFF. The CDR3 nucleotides read TGTGCCAGCGGTACGAGGGGGGCTAATGAAAAACTGTTTTTT. The full variable domain, in which reference TRBV7-9 and TRBJ1-4 provide the parts outside the CDR3, is DTGVSQNPRHKITKRGQNVTFRCDPISEHNRLYWYRQTLGQGPEFLTYFQNEAQLEKSRLLSDRFSAERPKGSFSTLEIQRTEQGDSAMYLCASGTRGANEKLFFGSGTQLSVL.

This clonotype was seen a few times. This rearrangement joins TRBV9 to TRBJ1-2; the D is unclear. The CDR3 contains 11 residues. Per the germline V gene, CDR1 is SGDLS and CDR2 is YYNGEE. Trimming shortened V by 4 bases and J by 11 bases, and 12 bases separated the two germline ends. In nucleotides, the CDR3 is TGTGCCAGCAGCAACGGTCCCGGGTACACCTTC. Translation gives CASSNGPGYTF. Looking up the rest from reference TRBV9 and TRBJ1-2 gives the full variable domain: DSGVTQTPKHLITATGQRVTLRCSPRSGDLSVYWYQQSLDQGLQFLIQYYNGEERAKGNILERFSAQQFPDLHSELNLSSLELGDSALYFCASSNGPGYTFGSGTRLTVV.

This clonotype was counted ten times or more. V and J are TRBV28 and TRBJ2-3; 12 nucleotides align to TRBD1. Germline lookup yields CDR1 MDHEN and CDR2 SYDVKM. The CDR3 length is 14 residues. With V trimmed by 7 bases and J by 5 bases, 4 bases remained unmatched. This CDR3 is CASMGQGAGDTQYF. As DNA, the CDR3 is TGTGCCAGCATGGGACAGGGGGCGGGAGATACGCAGTATTTT. The full variable domain, with the rest looked up from reference TRBV28 and TRBJ2-3, is DVKVTQSSRYLVKRTGEKVFLECVQDMDHENMFWYRQDPGLGLRLIYFSYDVKMKEKGDIPEGYSVSREKKERFSLILESASTNQTSMYLCASMGQGAGDTQYFGPGTRLTVL.

There are a few counts of this clonotype. The CDR3 coding sequence is TGTGCCTGGACCGGGACAGGGAGGCATCAGCCCCAGCATTTT. Protein product: CAWTGTGRHQPQHF. The chain combines TRBV30 with TRBJ1-5; 9 bases align to TRBD1. The CDR3 spans 14 residues. CDR1 and CDR2 (germline): GTSNPN, SVGIG (reference sequence). The ends lost 4 bases at V and 5 bases at J; junction bases unmatched: 6.

The chain uses TRBV20-1 and TRBJ2-3; 10 nucleotides align to TRBD2. V shed 3 bases, J shed 5 bases, and the junction held 2 bases outside the gene matches. Germline loops: CDR1 DFQATT, CDR2 SNEGSKA (reference sequence). The CDR3 loop spans 13 amino acids. This chain's CDR3 is CSARERGGDTQYF. The DNA of the CDR3 is TGCAGTGCTAGGGAGCGGGGGGGAGATACGCAGTATTTT.

This clonotype turned up a few times. V is TRBV29-1 and J is TRBJ1-2; 8 positions agree with TRBD1. J was trimmed by 2 bases and V by 3 bases; bases with no gene match: 11. This CDR3 has 16 amino acids. From germline, CDR1 is SQVTM and CDR2 ANQGSEA. CDR3 sequence: CSVDYDLRDRNYGYTF. Here the CDR3 DNA reads TGCAGCGTTGACTATGATCTCCGGGACAGGAACTATGGCTACACCTTC. The entire variable domain, with the rest obtained from reference TRBV29-1 and TRBJ1-2, is as follows: SAVISQKPSRDICQRGTSLTIQCQVDSQVTMMFWYRQQPGQSLTLIATANQGSEATYESGFVIDKFPISRPNLTFSTLTVSNMSPEDSSIYLCSVDYDLRDRNYGYTFGSGTRLTVV.

This clonotype was observed a few times. This sequence joins TRBV10-3 and TRBJ1-4; weak D call: TRBD1 (6 bases). CDR3 length: 15 residues. Germline CDR1 reads ENHRY; CDR2 reads SYGVKD. V was clipped by 0 bases and J by 5 bases, with 10 bases between them. The DNA of the CDR3 is TGTGCCATCAGTGAGTCTCCAGGGACAAATGAAAAACTGTTTTTT. Translating gives CAISESPGTNEKLFF.

This clonotype has a count of ten or more. The V gene is TRBV28, the J gene TRBJ2-7; D call uncertain. CDR3 length equals 13 residues. V lost 2 bases and J 7 bases, leaving 12 bases between the germline ends. Germline values: CDR1 MDHEN, CDR2 SYDVKM. The CDR3 sequence is CASSLSIPEEQYF. In DNA form, the CDR3 reads TGTGCCAGCAGTTTAAGTATCCCTGAGGAGCAGTACTTC.

Details on this clonotype: The junction does not match germline at one end; this may be a read error. This chain joins TRBV5-5 and TRBJ1-1; D perhaps matches TRBD1 (5 bases). CDR1 is SGHKS and CDR2 is YYEKEE in the germline V gene (reference sequence). This CDR3 is 13 amino acids long. The CDR3 spells CASSQGEGSEAFF. In DNA, the CDR3 is TGCGCCAGCAGCCAAGGGGAAGGGAGTGAAGCTTTCTTT.

Regarding this clonotype: This clone may be a read error of a much larger clone one base away. This chain uses TRBV20-1 with TRBJ2-3, with 7 bases lining up with TRBD2. This CDR3 region has 18 residues. V was clipped by 3 bases and J by 3 bases; unmatched bases: 18. Germline V gene data show CDR1 as DFQATT and CDR2 as SNEGSKA (reference sequence). As DNA, the CDR3 is TGCAGTGCTAGTGATAGGTTCTGGGAGGGAATTTCAACAGATACGCAGTATTTT. Amino acids: CSASDRFWEGISTDTQYF.

The V call is TRBV7-6, the J call TRBJ2-2; D is uncertain. CDR1 SGHVS and CDR2 FNYEAQ come from the germline V gene. CDR3 length equals 16 residues. V was pared by 2 bases and J by 6 bases, with 16 bases between. The CDR3 region has the DNA TGTGCCAGCAGCTTAACGGCATTCTCCAACGCCGGGGAGCTGTTTTTT. Translation gives CASSLTAFSNAGELFF.

The gene calls are TRBV6-2 or TRBV6-3 and TRBJ2-7, with D tentatively TRBD2 (6 bases). The CDR3 has 14 amino acids. Between the trimmed V and J ends, which lost 3 bases and 2 bases, there was a span of 11 bases. Germline lookup yields CDR1 MNHEY and CDR2 SVGEGT. CDR3 nucleotide sequence: TGTGCCAGCAGTTATGGAGGGGTTCCCTACGAGCAGTACTTC. Residues: CASSYGGVPYEQYF.

This clonotype was counted between two and nine times. This chain uses TRBV7-3 with TRBJ2-5; TRBD2 matches 10 bases. V trimming: 2 bases; J trimming: 10 bases; junction bases outside the gene matches: 10. Germline V gives CDR1 SGHTA, CDR2 FQGTGA. The CDR3 is 15 amino acids. The CDR3 loop reads CASSLDSGGLKDQYF. The CDR3 nucleotides are TGTGCCAGCAGCTTAGATAGCGGGGGGCTGAAGGACCAGTACTTC.

In this sample, this clonotype turned up many times. J is TRBJ2-3 and V is TRBV2; possibly TRBD2 for D (5 bases). There are 13 residues in the CDR3. Trimming pared 5 bases from V and 5 bases from J, leaving 11 bases between. Germline CDR1 and CDR2: SNHLY and FYNNEI. The CDR3 region is CASSKREQDTQYF. The DNA of the CDR3 is TGTGCCAGCAGTAAACGGGAACAAGATACGCAGTATTTT.

The rearrangement joins TRBV27 to TRBJ2-5; D might be TRBD1 (7 bases). Germline V gene sequence: CDR1 MNHEY, CDR2 SMNVEV (reference sequence). The CDR3 is 14 amino acids. Deletions cut 6 bases from V and 4 bases from J, with 15 bases between. CDR3 sequence reads: CASRPQGEVETQYF. The CDR3 bases are TGTGCCAGCAGGCCCCAGGGGGAGGTAGAGACCCAGTACTTC.